Detailed here is one TCR beta chain. Its antigen is still unknown. Other DNA sequences from this sample encode an identical CDR3 as well. A multiplex PCR was run with 60 Vbeta primers and 13 Jbeta primers. Libraries were prepared by immunoSEQ multiplex PCR; TCRdb keeps only in-frame clonotypes and omits some of them. The data contain almost 200,000 clones, roughly 80% of them singletons. This sample was taken from a study of cytomegalovirus exposure and HLA in healthy donors. The study, taken as a whole, reports: An analysis that was carried out later associated 15,000 to 20,000 TCR beta sequences with HLA alleles at 0.05 false discovery rate. CMV serostatus was the sole immune exposure information available. Investigators reported 150 to 200 TCR beta chains as tied to cytomegalovirus.

The sequence was collected from a male donor in good health and CMV-seropositive. The sequenced material came from PBMCs.

The CDR3 DNA follows: TGTGCCATCAGTCCGGGGCTAGCGGGAATAGGGCAGTACTTC. Encoded protein: CAISPGLAGIGQYF. V usage is TRBV10-3 and J usage is TRBJ2-7; 9 bases fit TRBD2. The germline CDR1 and CDR2 sequences are ENHRY and SYGVKD. With 5 bases clipped from V and 9 bases from J, the junction kept 11 bases outside the gene matches. CDR3 length: 14 amino acids.